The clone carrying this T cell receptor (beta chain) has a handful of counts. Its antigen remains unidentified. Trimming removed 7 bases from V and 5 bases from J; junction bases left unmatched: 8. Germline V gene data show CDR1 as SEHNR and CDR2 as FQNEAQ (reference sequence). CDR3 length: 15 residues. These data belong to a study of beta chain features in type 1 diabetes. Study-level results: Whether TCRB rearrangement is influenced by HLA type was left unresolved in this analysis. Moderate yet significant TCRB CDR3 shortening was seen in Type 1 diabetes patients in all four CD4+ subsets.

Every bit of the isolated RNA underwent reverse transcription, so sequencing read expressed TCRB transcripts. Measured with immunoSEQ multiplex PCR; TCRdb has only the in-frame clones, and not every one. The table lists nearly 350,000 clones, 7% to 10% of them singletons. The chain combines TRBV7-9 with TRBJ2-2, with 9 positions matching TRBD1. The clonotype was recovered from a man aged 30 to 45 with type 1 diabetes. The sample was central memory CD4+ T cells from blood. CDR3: CASTRGQGRTGELFF. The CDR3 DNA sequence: TGTGCCAGCACCCGGGGACAGGGAAGGACCGGGGAGCTGTTTTTT. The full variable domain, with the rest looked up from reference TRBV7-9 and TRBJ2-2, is DTGVSQNPRHKITKRGQNVTFRCDPISEHNRLYWYRQTLGQGPEFLTYFQNEAQLEKSRLLSDRFSAERPKGSFSTLEIQRTEQGDSAMYLCASTRGQGRTGELFFGEGSRLTVL.